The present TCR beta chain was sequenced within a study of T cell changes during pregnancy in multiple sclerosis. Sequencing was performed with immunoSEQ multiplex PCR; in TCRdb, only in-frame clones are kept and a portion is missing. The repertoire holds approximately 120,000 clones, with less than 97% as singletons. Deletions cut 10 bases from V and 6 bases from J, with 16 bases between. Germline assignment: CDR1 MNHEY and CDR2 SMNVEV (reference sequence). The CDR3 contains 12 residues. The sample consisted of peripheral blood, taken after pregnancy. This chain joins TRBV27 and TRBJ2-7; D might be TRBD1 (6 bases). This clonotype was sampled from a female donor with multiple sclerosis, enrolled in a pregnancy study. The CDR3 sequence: CATKSQGLEQYF. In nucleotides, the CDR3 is TGTGCCACCAAATCCCAGGGGCTCGAGCAGTACTTC.